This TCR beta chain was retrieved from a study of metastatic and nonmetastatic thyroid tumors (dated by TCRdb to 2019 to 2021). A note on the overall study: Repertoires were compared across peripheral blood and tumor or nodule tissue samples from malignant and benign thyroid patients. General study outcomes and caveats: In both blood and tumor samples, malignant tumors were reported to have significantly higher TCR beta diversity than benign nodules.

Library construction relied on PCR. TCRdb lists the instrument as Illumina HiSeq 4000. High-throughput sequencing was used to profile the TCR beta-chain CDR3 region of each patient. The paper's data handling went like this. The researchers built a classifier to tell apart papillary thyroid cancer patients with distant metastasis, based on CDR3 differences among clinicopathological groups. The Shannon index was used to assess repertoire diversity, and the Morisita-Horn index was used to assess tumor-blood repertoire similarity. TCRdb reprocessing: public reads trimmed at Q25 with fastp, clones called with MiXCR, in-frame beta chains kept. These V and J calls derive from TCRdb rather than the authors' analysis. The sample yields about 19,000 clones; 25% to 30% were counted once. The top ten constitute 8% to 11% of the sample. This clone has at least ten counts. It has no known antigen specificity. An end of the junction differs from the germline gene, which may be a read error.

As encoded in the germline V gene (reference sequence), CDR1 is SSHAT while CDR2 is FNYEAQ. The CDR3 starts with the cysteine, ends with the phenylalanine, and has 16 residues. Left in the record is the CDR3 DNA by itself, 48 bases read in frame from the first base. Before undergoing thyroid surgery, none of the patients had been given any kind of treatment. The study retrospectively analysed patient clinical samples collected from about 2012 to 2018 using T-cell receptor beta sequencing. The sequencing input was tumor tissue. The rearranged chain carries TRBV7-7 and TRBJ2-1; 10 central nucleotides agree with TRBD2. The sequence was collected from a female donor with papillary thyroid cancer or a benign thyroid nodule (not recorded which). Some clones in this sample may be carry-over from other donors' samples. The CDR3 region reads CASSLVASGSASEQFF. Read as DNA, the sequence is TGTGCTAGCAGCTTAGTAGCTAGCGGGAGTGCGAGTGAGCAGTTCTTC.